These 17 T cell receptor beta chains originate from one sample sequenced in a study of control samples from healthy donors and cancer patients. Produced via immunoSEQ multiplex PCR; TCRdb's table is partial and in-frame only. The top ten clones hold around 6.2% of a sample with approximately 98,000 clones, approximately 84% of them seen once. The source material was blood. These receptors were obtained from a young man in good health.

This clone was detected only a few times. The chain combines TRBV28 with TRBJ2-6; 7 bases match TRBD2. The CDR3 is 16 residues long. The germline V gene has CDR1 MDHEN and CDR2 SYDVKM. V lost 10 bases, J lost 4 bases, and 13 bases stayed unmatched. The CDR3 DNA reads TGTGCCACCGAGGCTTGGGGAGGGGCCGGGGCCAACGTCCTGACTTTC. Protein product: CATEAWGGAGANVLTF.

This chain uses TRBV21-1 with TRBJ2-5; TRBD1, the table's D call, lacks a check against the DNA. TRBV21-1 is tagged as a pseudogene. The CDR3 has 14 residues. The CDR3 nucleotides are TGTGCCAGCAGCCCCCGAGGGGGCCAAGAGACCCAGTACTTC. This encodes CASSPRGGQETQYF.

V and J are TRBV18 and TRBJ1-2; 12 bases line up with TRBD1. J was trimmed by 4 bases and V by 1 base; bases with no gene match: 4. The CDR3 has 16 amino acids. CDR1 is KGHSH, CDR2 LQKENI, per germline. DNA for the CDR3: TGTGCCAGCTCACCACAGGGACAGGGGGCGAGCTATGGCTACACCTTC. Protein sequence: CASSPQGQGASYGYTF.

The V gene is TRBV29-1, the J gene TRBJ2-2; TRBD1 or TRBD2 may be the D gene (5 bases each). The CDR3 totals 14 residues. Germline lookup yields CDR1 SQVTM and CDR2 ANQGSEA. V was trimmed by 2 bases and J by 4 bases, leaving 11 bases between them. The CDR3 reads CSVEKGTGTGELFF. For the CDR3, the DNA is TGCAGCGTTGAAAAGGGGACGGGCACCGGGGAGCTGTTTTTT.

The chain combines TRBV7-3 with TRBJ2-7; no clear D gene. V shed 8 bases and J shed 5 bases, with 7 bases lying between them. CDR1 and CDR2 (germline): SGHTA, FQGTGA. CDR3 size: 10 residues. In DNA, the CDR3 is TGTGCCAGCGGTTTCCACGAGCAGTACTTC. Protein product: CASGFHEQYF.

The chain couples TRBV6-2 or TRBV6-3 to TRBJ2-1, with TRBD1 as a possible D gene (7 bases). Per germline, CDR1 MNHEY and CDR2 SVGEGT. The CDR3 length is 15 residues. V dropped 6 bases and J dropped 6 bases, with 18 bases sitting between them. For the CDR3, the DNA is TGTGCCAGCAGCCTATACCAGGGGGGCCGCAATGAGCAGTTCTTC. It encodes CASSLYQGGRNEQFF.

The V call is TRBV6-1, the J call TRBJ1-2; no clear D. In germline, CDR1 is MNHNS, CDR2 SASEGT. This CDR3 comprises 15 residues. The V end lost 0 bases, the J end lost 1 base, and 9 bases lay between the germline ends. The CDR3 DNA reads TGTGCCAGCAGTGAAGCCAGACTGTTTAACTATGGCTACACCTTC. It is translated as CASSEARLFNYGYTF.

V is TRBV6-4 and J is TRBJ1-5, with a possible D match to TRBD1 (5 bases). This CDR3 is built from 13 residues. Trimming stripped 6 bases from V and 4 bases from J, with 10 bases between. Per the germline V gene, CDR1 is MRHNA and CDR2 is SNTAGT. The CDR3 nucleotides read TGTGCCAGCAGCGTGACAGTGAATCAGCCCCAGCATTTT. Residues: CASSVTVNQPQHF.

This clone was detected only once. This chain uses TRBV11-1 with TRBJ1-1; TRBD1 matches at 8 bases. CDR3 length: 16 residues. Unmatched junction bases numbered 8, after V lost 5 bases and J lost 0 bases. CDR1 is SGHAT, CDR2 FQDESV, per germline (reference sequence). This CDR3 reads CASSPRGTGLNTEAFF. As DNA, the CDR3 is TGTGCCAGCAGCCCCCGCGGGACAGGCCTGAACACTGAAGCTTTCTTT.

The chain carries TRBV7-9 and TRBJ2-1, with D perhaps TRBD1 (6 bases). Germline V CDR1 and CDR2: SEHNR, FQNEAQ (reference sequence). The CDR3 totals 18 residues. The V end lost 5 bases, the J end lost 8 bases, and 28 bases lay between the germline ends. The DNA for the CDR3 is TGTGCCAGCAGCCATAGACAGGACAAAATACCTTACGGCGATGAGCAGTTCTTC. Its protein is CASSHRQDKIPYGDEQFF.

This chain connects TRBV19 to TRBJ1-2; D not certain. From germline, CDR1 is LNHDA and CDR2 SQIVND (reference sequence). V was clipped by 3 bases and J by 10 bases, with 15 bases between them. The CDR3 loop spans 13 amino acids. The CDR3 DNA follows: TGTGCCAGTAGTATTCGGTCCAGCCCACCCTACACCTTC. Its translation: CASSIRSSPPYTF.

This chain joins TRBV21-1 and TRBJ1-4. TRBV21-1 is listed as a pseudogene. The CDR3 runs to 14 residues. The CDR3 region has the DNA TGTGCCAGCAGCCCCTGGTTAACTAATGAAAAACTGTTTTTT. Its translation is CASSPWLTNEKLFF.

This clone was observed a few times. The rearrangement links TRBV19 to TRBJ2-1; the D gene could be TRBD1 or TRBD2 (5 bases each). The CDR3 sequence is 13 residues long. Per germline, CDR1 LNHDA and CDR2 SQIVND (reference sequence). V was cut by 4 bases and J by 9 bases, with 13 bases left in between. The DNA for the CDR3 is TGTGCCAGTAGTAAGCACTCCGGGACTGAGCAGTTCTTC. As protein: CASSKHSGTEQFF. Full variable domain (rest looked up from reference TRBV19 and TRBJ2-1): DGGITQSPKYLFRKEGQNVTLSCEQNLNHDAMYWYRQDPGQGLRLIYYSQIVNDFQKGDIAEGYSVSREKKESFPLTVTSAQKNPTAFYLCASSKHSGTEQFFGPGTRLTVL.

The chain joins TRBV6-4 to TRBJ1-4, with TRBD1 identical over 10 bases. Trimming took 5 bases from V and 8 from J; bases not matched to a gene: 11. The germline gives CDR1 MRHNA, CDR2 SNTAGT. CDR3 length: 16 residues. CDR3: CASSQHRQGAQEKLFF. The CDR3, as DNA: TGTGCCAGCAGTCAACATAGACAGGGGGCCCAGGAAAAACTGTTTTTT.

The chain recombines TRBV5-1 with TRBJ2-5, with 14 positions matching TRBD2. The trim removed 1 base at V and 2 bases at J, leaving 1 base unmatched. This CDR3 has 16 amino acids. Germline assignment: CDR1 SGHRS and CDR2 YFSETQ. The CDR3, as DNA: TGCGCCAGCAGCTTGAGACTAGCGGGGGGGCAAGAGACCCAGTACTTC. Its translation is CASSLRLAGGQETQYF.

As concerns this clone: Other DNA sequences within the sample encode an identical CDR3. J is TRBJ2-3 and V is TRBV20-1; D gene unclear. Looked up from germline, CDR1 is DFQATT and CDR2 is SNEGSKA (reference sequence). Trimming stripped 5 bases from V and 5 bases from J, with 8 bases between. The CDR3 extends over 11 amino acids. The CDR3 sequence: CSAAHLDTQYF. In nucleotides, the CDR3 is TGCAGTGCTGCGCACTTAGATACGCAGTATTTT.

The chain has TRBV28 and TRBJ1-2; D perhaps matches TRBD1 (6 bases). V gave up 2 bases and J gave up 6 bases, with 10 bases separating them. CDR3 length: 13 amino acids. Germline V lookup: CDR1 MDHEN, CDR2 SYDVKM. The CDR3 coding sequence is TGTGCCAGCAGTTTACGACAGGCAGATGGCTACACCTTC. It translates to CASSLRQADGYTF.